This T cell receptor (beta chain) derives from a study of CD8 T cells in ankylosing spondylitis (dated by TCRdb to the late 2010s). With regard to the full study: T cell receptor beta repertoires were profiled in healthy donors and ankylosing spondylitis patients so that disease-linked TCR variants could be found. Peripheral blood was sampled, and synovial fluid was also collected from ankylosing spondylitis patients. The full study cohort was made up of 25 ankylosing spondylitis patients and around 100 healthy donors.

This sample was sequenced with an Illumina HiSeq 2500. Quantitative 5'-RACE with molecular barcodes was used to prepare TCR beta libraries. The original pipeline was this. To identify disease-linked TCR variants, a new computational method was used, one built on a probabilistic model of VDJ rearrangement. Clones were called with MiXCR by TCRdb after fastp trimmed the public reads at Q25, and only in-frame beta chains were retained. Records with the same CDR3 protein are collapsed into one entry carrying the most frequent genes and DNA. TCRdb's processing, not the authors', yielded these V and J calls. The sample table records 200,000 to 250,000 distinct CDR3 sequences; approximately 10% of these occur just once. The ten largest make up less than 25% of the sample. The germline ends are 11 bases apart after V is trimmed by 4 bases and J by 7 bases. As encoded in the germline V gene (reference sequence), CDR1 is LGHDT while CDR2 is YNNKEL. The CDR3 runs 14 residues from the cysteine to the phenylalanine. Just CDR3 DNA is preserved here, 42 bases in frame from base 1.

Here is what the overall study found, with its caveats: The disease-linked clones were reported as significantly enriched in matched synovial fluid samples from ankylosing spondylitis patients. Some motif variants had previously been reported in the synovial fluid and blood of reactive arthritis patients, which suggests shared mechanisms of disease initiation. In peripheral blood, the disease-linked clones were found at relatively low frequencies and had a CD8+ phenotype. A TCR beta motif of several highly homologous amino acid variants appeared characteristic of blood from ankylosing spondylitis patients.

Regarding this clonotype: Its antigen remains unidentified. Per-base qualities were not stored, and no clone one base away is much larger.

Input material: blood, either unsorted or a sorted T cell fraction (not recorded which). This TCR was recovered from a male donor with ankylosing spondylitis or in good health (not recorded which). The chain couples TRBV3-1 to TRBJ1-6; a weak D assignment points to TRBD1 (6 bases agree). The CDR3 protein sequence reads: CASSPSRGNSPLHF. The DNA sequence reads TGTGCCAGCAGCCCCTCCAGGGGAAATTCACCCCTCCACTTT.